This T cell receptor beta chain was recorded in a study of T cells in Graves' hyperthyroidism and ophthalmopathy (dated by TCRdb to between 2019 and 2020). In the study overall: Peripheral blood samples were taken at the time of initial diagnosis, prior to any treatment. To identify distinguishing TCR V-J signatures, a discovery cohort of around 98 patients was used, comprising 40 to 45 with Graves' ophthalmopathy and 57 with stable Graves' hyperthyroidism. An independent validation cohort of fewer than 20 hyperthyroidism patients and approximately 15 patients who later progressed to ophthalmopathy tested prospective prediction of ophthalmopathy. TCR Vbeta CDR3 sequencing of 120 to 150 peripheral blood samples (fewer than 45 ophthalmopathy, some 75 hyperthyroidism and some 17 progressor patients) is reported in the paper. Once sampling was done, hyperthyroidism patients were given methimazole at a starting dose of 30 mg daily, whereas ophthalmopathy patients were given high-dose intravenous methylprednisolone. The roughly 100 discovery patients were randomly divided into training and test sets at a 7:3 ratio. In over five Graves' hyperthyroidism patients, the study also compared T-cell repertoires from thyroid tissue with T-cell repertoires from blood. What the study reported, not specific to this receptor: In cross-validation, a model built on a 13 V-J signature told ophthalmopathy apart from stable hyperthyroidism with 87.88% sensitivity and about 81% specificity, and in testing the same model reached 80%/75%. Sample size was not statistically predetermined, and blinding of investigators to group allocation was not performed. In validation, the model predicted progression to ophthalmopathy a median of 6.5 months before onset, with about 70% sensitivity and nearly 75% specificity. Most expanded thyroid clonotypes (frequency above 0.001) were also detected in blood, a finding suggesting that blood repertoires may reflect thyroid immune responses.

Graves' hyperthyroidism was defined as stable when no progression to ophthalmopathy occurred over 18 months of follow-up. Hyperthyroidism patients were newly diagnosed, had a disease duration of under 2 months, and were aged 18 to 65 years. Exclusion was applied to patients with uncontrolled infections, other autoimmune diseases, pregnancy or lactation. Diagnoses relied on clinical symptoms, serum thyroxine and TRAb, thyroid ultrasound and orbital computed tomography. Ficoll-Paque density gradient centrifugation was used to isolate PBMCs from 9.5 to 10 ml of fresh peripheral blood. Total RNA was extracted using Trizol reagent, and RNA quality was assessed on an Agilent 2100 Bioanalyzer. This clonotype has a count of ten or more. It has no known antigen specificity. No much larger clone is present one base from it, and per-base qualities are unavailable. Relative to germline, V is missing 10 bases and J is missing 1 base, with 7 bases of the junction outside any gene match. The CDR3 measures 15 amino acids from cysteine to phenylalanine. The read is trimmed to its CDR3 DNA, 45 bases read in frame from base 1. Sequences MDHEN (CDR1) and SYDVKM (CDR2) are obtained from the germline V gene.

The TCR beta CDR3 regions were amplified from the RNA transcripts. For the first round of RT-PCR on the TCR CDR3, the HTBI primer set was used together with the Qiagen OneStep RT-PCR kit. Libraries were constructed in a second round of multiplex PCR, after which size selection and purification were carried out. Libraries were sequenced paired-end with 100 bp reads on an Illumina HiSeq2000. The authors processed their data as follows. SOAPnuke was used to process the raw data, removing reads that contained adapters or uncalled bases, had a mean Phred below 15, or lacked an exact match to the constant primer or identifier. COPE v1.2.5 was used to merge high-quality paired reads, and clonotypes were defined as unique nucleotide sequences. Clonotypes were aligned to IMGT TRBV, TRBD and TRBJ reference segments using MiTCR v1.1. Analysis was restricted to V-J combinations with a frequency above 0.0001, which covered roughly 99% of repertoires. The TCS score was defined as the ratio of F50 (clonal expansion) to E x V (chaos), calculated using BLOSUM62-based TCRdist between CDR3 peptides within each V-J. Welch's t-statistics and random forest reduced 514 V-J features to 13, which were used in a naive Bayes classifier (R e1071). The public reads were quality trimmed at Q25 with fastp and then assembled into clones with MiXCR by TCRdb, keeping productive beta chains. When rows share a CDR3 protein, they turn into one entry using the most common DNA and genes. What appears here as the V and J calls and clone size reflects TCRdb's work, not the paper's. This sample gives 400,000 to 550,000 distinct CDR3 sequences in total; around 15% of them show up just once. The top ten hold under 20% of the sample.

In this chain, TRBV28 is recombined with TRBJ2-2; 9 bases in the middle match TRBD2. Material: blood. This clonotype originated in a woman aged 18-30 years with Graves' hyperthyroidism. The sequence in DNA is TGTGCCACTACCTTAGCGGGGGTGAACACCGGGGAGCTGTTTTTT. Translated, this is CATTLAGVNTGELFF.